The present TCR beta chain was sequenced within a study of CD8+CD57+ T cells in acquired aplastic anemia. Whole-study context: The study obtained an average of 3.2 ug of DNA from sorted CD4+ and CD8+ cells.

Profiling of TCR beta VDJ combinations and CDR3 sequences used genomic DNA as template. TCRdb reprocessed the reads via MiXCR and lists one record per CDR3 protein. Of fewer than 200,000 distinct CDR3 sequences in the sample, approximately 52% were seen once. From germline, CDR1 is DFQATT and CDR2 SNEGSKA (reference sequence). Trimming stripped 5 bases from V and 5 bases from J, with 18 bases between. CDR3 size: 15 residues. This clonotype was found many times. Its antigen is not identified. Whole-study results and caveats: The CD8+ Simpson's diversity of patients and controls was not significantly different.

Sequencing was done on patients that had shown CD8+CD57+ cell expansion by flow cytometry. Among the patients, none had received any therapy at the time of blood sampling. The specimen was sorted CD4+, CD8+, or CD8+CD57+ T cells (not recorded which) from PBMCs. This clonotype was sampled from a human donor with aplastic anemia. This sequence joins TRBV20-1 and TRBJ2-2; tentatively, D is TRBD1 (6 bases). The CDR3 coding sequence is TGCAGTGCTCCCGAACAGGGCCGCGAGACCGGGGAGCTGTTTTTT. Amino acid sequence: CSAPEQGRETGELFF.